This T cell receptor (beta chain) was obtained from a study of identical twins (dated by TCRdb to 2015 to 2016). With respect to the entire study: To test whether fetal clonotypes persist, the study used deep sequencing on TCR alpha and beta repertoires from monozygotic twins, unrelated adults of various ages, and cord blood. To rule out contamination, replicate twin experiments were performed at different times with different library preparation protocols.

CDR1 and CDR2, looked up from the germline V gene (reference sequence), are DFQATT and SNEGSKA. From cysteine to phenylalanine, the CDR3 is 14 amino acids long. CDR3 DNA is the only sequence kept; it has 42 bases, read in frame from the first base. Trimming removed 1 base from V and 5 bases from J, leaving 12 bases between the germline ends. All donors were healthy Caucasians. The twin cohort consisted of three pairs of female monozygotic twins, all aged about 18 to 29 years. Peripheral blood mononuclear cells were used as the source from which RNA for TCR libraries was isolated. The library was built by means of 5' RACE. This sample was sequenced with an Illumina HiSeq 2000. A universal primer binding site was added through template switching, and the final cDNA carried a unique molecular identifier so that TCR cDNA molecules could be counted accurately. Specific primers in the conserved constant-segment region were used to synthesize first-strand cDNA for the TCR alpha and beta chains. To control for contamination, every cDNA library was double barcoded, receiving both a SMART-Mk sample barcode and Illumina barcodes. TruSeq adapter sequences, together with Illumina sample barcodes, were added in two successive PCR steps. TCR alpha and beta cDNA libraries were sequenced on the Illumina HiSeq platform with custom primers. The published analysis was carried out like this. Unique molecular identifiers were extracted from raw reads with MiGEC, and CDR3 positions were determined with MiXCR. Recombination models were inferred per individual with the repgenHMM and IGoR tools using an EM algorithm. The tcR package in R was used for shared clonotype analysis, with sharing normalized by the product of cloneset sizes. To study raw recombination free of thymic and clonal selection effects, out-of-frame nonproductive sequences were analyzed. TCRdb ran its own pipeline on the public reads, namely fastp trimming at Q25 and MiXCR clone calling, and kept in-frame beta chains. Each record represents a unique CDR3 protein, reported with the most common genes and DNA among its rows. It is TCRdb's table, rather than the study itself, that gives the V and J calls and clone size. The sample table lists over 600,000 distinct CDR3 sequences, 21% of them with a count of one. The ten largest clones represent approximately 4.3% of the sample.

Study-wide conclusions, independent of this receptor: Compared with coincidental sharing between unrelated individuals, out-of-frame TCR alpha sequences shared between twins showed an excess of sequences with low generation probability. In monozygotic twins, out-of-frame TCR alpha sharing was systematically underestimated by recombination models, although the models agreed with sharing between unrelated individuals. In beta out-of-frame sequences, excess twin sharing was weaker, because having fewer shared sequences lowered the signal-to-noise ratio. Because the same donors could not be followed over many years, the conclusions depended on cross-sectional statistical analysis. Fewer insertions were carried by abundant cord blood beta clonotypes, a similar but weaker trend appeared in young adult naive repertoires, and no such trend appeared in memory repertoires. Invariant T cells such as MAIT and iNKT could partly confound zero-insertion analyses, though diverse VJ usage argued against this for most clonotypes.

This clonotype was counted between two and nine times. Its antigen is currently not known. One base away there is no much larger clone; base qualities are not given. These same data were also listed under a study on T cells expressing NK-cell markers. Per the second study: Eight or nine donors provided sorted CD3+CD56+NKG2C+, CD3+CD56+NKG2C- and CD3+CD56-NKG2C+ T-cell subsets, whose TCR beta-chain repertoires were profiled. Among the eight sequenced donors, seven were HCMV-seropositive and one was HCMV-seronegative. In several experiments an anti-gammadeltaTCR antibody was added to restrict sorting to alphabetaTCR-expressing T cells. In roughly six donors, the dominant CD3+CD56+NKG2C+ clonotypes ranked among the top 10 CD8+ clonotypes, making up about 1.0-8% of CD8+ T cells. Those dominant clonotypes were again the most abundant among CD3+CD56-NKG2C+ cells in a handful of donors, at about 25-65%. Whether the expanded NKG2C-expressing T cell clones were specific for HCMV antigens remained unclear. All eight donors whose samples were sequenced were randomly selected healthy volunteers, three of them men and five women. HCMV-specific IgG was detected in serum with a commercial ELISA kit to determine HCMV serostatus. Bulk peripheral blood T-cell repertoires were additionally sequenced from unsorted PBMC for about six donors. MIGEC was used to demultiplex reads and group reads by UMI, and MiTCR was used to assemble and quantify clonotypes. To exclude erroneous sequences, only TCR cDNA sequences supported by at least two reads were retained. The tcR package was used for downstream repertoire analysis, with clonotypes matched between fractions based on CDR3 nucleotide sequence plus V segment. VDJmatch was used to annotate antigen specificity against VDJdb, with one amino acid substitution in CDR3 allowed.

The receptor was isolated from a woman younger than 30 in good health. This sequence uses TRBV20-1 and TRBJ2-1, with the D gene too uncertain to name. Sequenced material: PBMCs. CDR3 reads: CSARVEVSNNEQFF. The DNA is as follows: TGCAGTGCTAGAGTCGAGGTGTCCAACAATGAGCAGTTCTTC.